Listed here are 12 T cell receptor beta chains from one sample, sequenced in a study of Ad26.COV2.S vaccination and SARS-CoV-2 variants. Treatment of the sample: roughly 20 received Ad26.COV2.S at low or high dose, single or two shots; roughly 5 received placebo; per-sample allocation not given. Day 63 after the first injection of vaccine or placebo was the sampling time. Produced via immunoSEQ multiplex PCR; TCRdb's table is partial and in-frame only. The sample shows 500,000 or so clones, 80% to 90% of them seen only once. Sequencing used peripheral blood, obtained in a trial of Ad26.COV2.S vaccine versus placebo. These receptors originate from a person aged 18-60 years who received the Ad26.COV2.S COVID-19 vaccine or a placebo.

This chain links TRBV6-4 with TRBJ2-1; D remains ambiguous. Looked up from germline, CDR1 is MRHNA and CDR2 is SNTAGT. The CDR3 is 18 residues long. Trimming pared 3 bases from V and 1 base from J, leaving 19 bases between. CDR3 DNA: TGTGCCAGCAGTGAGATAGGATGGCCTTTCGAGTCCTACAATGAGCAGTTCTTC. This codes for CASSEIGWPFESYNEQFF.

J is TRBJ2-7 and V is TRBV27, with unresolved D. CDR1 and CDR2 from the germline V gene are MNHEY and SMNVEV (reference sequence). The CDR3 loop spans 14 amino acids. Trimming removed 6 bases from V and 0 bases from J, with 12 bases in between. The CDR3 coding sequence is TGTGCCAGCAGGCGGACCCCCCACTCCTACGAGCAGTACGTC. Encoded protein: CASRRTPHSYEQYV.

The V call is TRBV29-1, the J call TRBJ2-7; TRBD2 might be the D (6 bases). Germline V gene data show CDR1 as SQVTM and CDR2 as ANQGSEA. V was cut by 3 bases and J by 5 bases, with 14 bases left in between. The CDR3 loop spans 13 amino acids. In DNA form, the CDR3 reads TGCAGCGTTGACGGGGGTCTTCGCCACGAGCAGTACTTC. This codes for CSVDGGLRHEQYF.

This clone occurred a few times. V is TRBV7-9 and J is TRBJ1-6, with a tentative D call TRBD1 (5 bases). The germline gives CDR1 SEHNR, CDR2 FQNEAQ (reference sequence). CDR3 length equals 16 residues. V lost 6 bases to trimming and J lost 14 bases, with 26 bases between them. CDR3 amino acids: CASSTNPRDGLNTLHF. DNA for the CDR3: TGTGCCAGCAGTACAAACCCCCGGGACGGACTAAACACCCTCCACTTT.

The chain joins TRBV28 to TRBJ1-1; D is undetermined. Germline V gene sequence: CDR1 MDHEN, CDR2 SYDVKM. Trimming removed 8 bases at V and 4 bases at J, with 11 bases between. CDR3 length: 12 amino acids. The CDR3 sequence: CASLMVGTEAFF. For the CDR3, the DNA is TGTGCCAGCTTGATGGTCGGCACTGAAGCTTTCTTT.

This chain links TRBV19 with TRBJ2-6, with D maybe TRBD1 (6 bases). CDR3 length: 19 amino acids. V lost 3 bases and J lost 2, with 20 bases in between. Per germline, CDR1 LNHDA and CDR2 SQIVND (reference sequence). CDR3 amino acids: CASSMMGQGRRTGANVLTF. CDR3 coding DNA: TGTGCCAGTAGTATGATGGGCCAGGGGAGAAGGACTGGGGCCAACGTCCTGACTTTC.

The chain recombines TRBV19 with TRBJ1-2; D perhaps matches TRBD1 (5 bases). The germline gives CDR1 LNHDA, CDR2 SQIVND (reference sequence). The CDR3 spans 14 residues. With 10 bases removed from V and 0 bases from J, the gap between germline ends came to 15 bases. DNA of the CDR3: TGTGCCATTGGAGGGTCAGGGCCTAACTATGGCTACACCTTC. This gives the protein CAIGGSGPNYGYTF.

This clone occurred once. The chain combines TRBV20-1 with TRBJ2-1; the D gene is possibly TRBD1 (5 bases). The germline V gene encodes CDR1 DFQATT and CDR2 SNEGSKA (reference sequence). The CDR3 is made up of 14 amino acids. Trimming cost V 3 bases and J 7 bases, with 16 bases left between them. CDR3 DNA: TGCAGTGCTAGTAAGGACACCAGTTGGAATGAGCAGTTCTTC. This gives the protein CSASKDTSWNEQFF.

The V and J genes are TRBV7-2 and TRBJ1-1; D perhaps matches TRBD1 (5 bases). V lost 6 bases and J 0 bases, leaving 11 bases between the germline ends. This CDR3 spans 14 amino acids. Germline values: CDR1 SGHTA, CDR2 FQGNSA. Here the CDR3 reads CASSRGLMNTEAFF. The CDR3 DNA reads as TGTGCCAGCAGTCGGGGACTCATGAACACTGAAGCTTTCTTT.

In this sample, this clone turned up once. The chain joins TRBV7-2 to TRBJ1-1, with D tentatively TRBD1 (5 bases). This CDR3 contains 16 residues. Trimming shortened V by 5 bases and J by 5 bases, and 21 bases separated the two germline ends. Germline CDR1 and CDR2: SGHTA and FQGNSA. The CDR3 nucleotides read TGTGCCAGCAGCCTGCAATCTGGGACGGGAAAGACTGAAGCTTTCTTT. This sequence encodes CASSLQSGTGKTEAFF.

V usage is TRBV10-3 and J usage is TRBJ2-6, with D uncertain. The CDR3 sequence is 17 residues long. Looked up from germline, CDR1 is ENHRY and CDR2 is SYGVKD. V lost 4 bases, J lost 0 bases, and 13 bases lay in between. CDR3 in DNA: TGTGCCATCAGTGGGCCAGGAAGGGTCTCTGGGGCCAACGTCCTGACTTTC. It translates to CAISGPGRVSGANVLTF.

This sequence joins TRBV29-1 and TRBJ2-1, with D tentatively TRBD1 (6 bases). Germline V lookup: CDR1 SQVTM, CDR2 ANQGSEA. The CDR3 runs 12 residues. V dropped 7 bases and J dropped 6 bases, with 13 bases sitting between them. The CDR3 coding sequence is TGCAGCGCAATACCGGACAGCAATGAGCAGTTCTTC. It is translated as CSAIPDSNEQFF.